This entry is about one T cell receptor beta chain. Its antigen is undetermined. The data originate from a study of T cell responses to AZD1222 COVID-19 vaccine. Across the whole study: Combined were second doses at about 4 or about 12 weeks.

Looked up from germline, CDR1 is MGHRA and CDR2 is YSYEKL. Trimming left V 1 base short and J 10 bases short, with 17 bases between. This CDR3 is built from 15 residues. TCRdb's copy holds only in-frame clones and misses some; the assay was immunoSEQ multiplex PCR. Of about 180,000 clones in the sample, 80% to 90% are singletons; the top ten hold 6% to 8%. General study results and limits: Researchers took repertoire samples only after the peak T cell response had come. Dominant CD4 TCR responses targeted spike regions 160-218 and 743-854. Spike-specific TCR breadth and depth were elevated following two AZD1222 doses.

This sequence originates from an adult in good health. The material was peripheral blood, obtained on day 0 of AZD1222 vaccination. The V call is TRBV4-1, the J call TRBJ2-1; D uncertain. In DNA form, the CDR3 reads TGCGCCAGCAGCCAAGCCATCAACCGGGCGAAGGAGCAGTTCTTC. Translating it yields CASSQAINRAKEQFF.